Listed below are T cell receptor beta chains from one sample, sequenced in a study of blood T cell repertoires in COVID-19. TCRdb keeps only in-frame clones here, not all; method: immunoSEQ multiplex PCR. Among a few hundred thousand clones, around 90% were seen once, and the ten largest hold around 4.5%. The sample taken for sequencing was PBMCs or T cells enriched from blood (not recorded which). Receptors originate from a woman between 18 and 30 years old with acute COVID-19. The CDR3 runs from the conserved cysteine through the conserved F or W. The order of the fields is V gene, J gene, D gene, clone size, CDR3 DNA, CDR3 protein. A D gene is named only where the DNA matches it firmly. Not every row has a clone size; where given, it reads once, few, many or a size class.

TRBV29-1,TRBJ1-1,.,.,TGCAGCGTTGACCCGCGGGAGTTTCAGGTCTTT,CSVDPREFQVF
TRBV11-3,TRBJ2-1,.,.,TGTGCCAGCAGCTTAAATTCGGCGGATGAGCAGTTCTTC,CASSLNSADEQFF
TRBV3-1/TRBV3-2,TRBJ2-1,TRBD1,.,TGTGCCAGCAGCCAAGATGGGGGACAGCCCTACAATGAGCAGTTCTTC,CASSQDGGQPYNEQFF
TRBV19,TRBJ2-7,TRBD1,.,TGTGCCAGTAGTCCGTCAACAGGGGACGAGCAGTACTTC,CASSPSTGDEQYF
TRBV5-6,TRBJ1-2,.,few,TGTGCCAGCGGACCTATAGGGAGCTACTATGGCTACACCTTC,CASGPIGSYYGYTF
TRBV5-1,TRBJ2-3,TRBD2,.,TGCGCCAGCAGCCCGACTAGCGGGAGGGCCCGGGCAGCAGATACGCAGTATTTT,CASSPTSGRARAADTQYF
TRBV2,TRBJ2-7,TRBD1,.,TGTGCCAGCAATTCCGAGGACAGGGCAACCTACGAGCAGTACTTC,CASNSEDRATYEQYF
TRBV7-2,TRBJ2-7,TRBD1,.,TGTGCCAGCAGCTTAAAGGGGGCTCGGTACGAGCAGTACTTC,CASSLKGARYEQYF
TRBV9,TRBJ1-6,.,many,TGTGCCAGCAGCGTAGATGAGGGGGCCCTCCACTTT,CASSVDEGALHF
TRBV6-1,TRBJ1-1,.,.,TGTGCCAGCAGTGATGGCGGGGACTACCCTGAAGCTTTCTTT,CASSDGGDYPEAFF
TRBV19,TRBJ1-4,TRBD1,.,TGTGCCAGTAGTATCCACAGGGGGAGAGGCGGCGGTAATGAAAAACTGTTTTTT,CASSIHRGRGGGNEKLFF
TRBV4-1,TRBJ2-1,.,.,TGCGCCAGCAGCCAATCTCCGATCAGGGTTAATGAGCAGTTCTTC,CASSQSPIRVNEQFF
TRBV6-5,TRBJ1-6,.,.,TGTGCCAGTACGGGACTCGCGATGTCTAATTCACCCCTCCACTTT,CASTGLAMSNSPLHF
TRBV5-6,TRBJ1-2,TRBD1,.,TGTGCCAGCAGCTGGGGGGACAGGGCTAACTATGGCTACACCTTC,CASSWGDRANYGYTF
TRBV28,TRBJ1-2,.,.,TGTGCCAGCAGTTTGTGGCAGGGCGTCGGCTATGGCTACACCTTC,CASSLWQGVGYGYTF
TRBV27,TRBJ1-5,.,.,TGTGCCAGCAGTTTCGCAGGGATGTATCAGCCCCAGCATTTT,CASSFAGMYQPQHF
TRBV6-5,TRBJ2-2,TRBD1,.,TGTGCCAGCAGTTCACAGGGGGCCACCGGGGAGCTGTTTTTT,CASSSQGATGELFF
TRBV28,TRBJ1-6,.,.,TGTGCCAGCAGCCCTGGTGGAGGGCAAATCTCACCCCTCCACTTT,CASSPGGGQISPLHF
TRBV9,TRBJ2-7,TRBD2,.,TGTGCCAGCAGCTTGGGGGAGGGCCTAACCCACGAGCAGTACTTC,CASSLGEGLTHEQYF
TRBV5-1,TRBJ2-3,TRBD2,.,TGCGCCAGCAGCTTAGGACTAGTCACAGATACGCAGTATTTT,CASSLGLVTDTQYF
TRBV3-1/TRBV3-2,TRBJ2-7,TRBD1,.,TGTGCCAGCAGCCCTAGACAGGGCCGGCACGAGCAGTACTTC,CASSPRQGRHEQYF
TRBV19,TRBJ2-7,.,.,TGTGCCAGTAGTATTTACTACGAGCAGTACTTC,CASSIYYEQYF
TRBV10-1,TRBJ2-3,TRBD2,.,TGCGCCAGCGGGACTAGCGGGAGGTTTGGAGCAGATACGCAGTATTTT,CASGTSGRFGADTQYF
TRBV5-1,TRBJ1-2,TRBD1,.,TGCGCCAGCAGCTTGCCCGGGACAGGGCGCGTCGACTATGGCTACACCTTC,CASSLPGTGRVDYGYTF